A single sample is the source of the 32 T cell receptor beta chains below, sequenced in a study of CD8 T cells in Susac syndrome. RNA amounts of 0.5 to 1 ug underwent reverse transcription with random hexamers. MiXCR was run by TCRdb on the immunoSEQ multiplex PCR reads, yielding one entry per CDR3 protein. The data show about 210,000 distinct CDR3 sequences, approximately 94% seen once. Sequencing was done on a sample of CD4+ T cells from PBMCs. These receptors came from a human donor with Susac syndrome.

The chain joins TRBV30 to TRBJ1-2; D is unresolved. The germline V and J ends were trimmed by 2 bases and 8 bases, with 15 bases remaining between them. Looked up from germline, CDR1 is GTSNPN and CDR2 is SVGIG (reference sequence). The length of the CDR3 is 13 residues. This chain's CDR3 is CAWSLDRLAGYTF. In DNA, the CDR3 is TGTGCCTGGAGTCTAGACCGTCTAGCGGGCTACACCTTC.

V usage is TRBV6-1 and J usage is TRBJ2-7; 9 positions match TRBD1. Losses at the gene ends were 6 bases for V and 0 bases for J; bases not matched to a gene: 6. The CDR3 consists of 15 residues. CDR1 and CDR2 from the germline V gene are MNHNS and SASEGT. The CDR3, as DNA: TGTGCCAGCAGATTTTCGGGACAGGGCTCCTACGAGCAGTACTTC. Residues: CASRFSGQGSYEQYF.

The chain combines TRBV25-1 with TRBJ1-2, with D perhaps matching TRBD1 (6 bases). V dropped 6 bases and J dropped 4 bases, with 15 bases sitting between them. This CDR3 has 14 residues. Germline lookup yields CDR1 MGHDK and CDR2 SYGVNS. For the CDR3, the DNA is TGTGCCAGCAGACAGGGTGAGGGTACCTATGGCTACACCTTC. It translates to CASRQGEGTYGYTF.

The V gene is TRBV6-1, the J gene TRBJ2-5; TRBD1 matches at 7 bases. V trimming: 4 bases; J trimming: 4 bases; junction bases outside the gene matches: 12. The CDR3 is 16 residues long. Germline-derived CDR1 and CDR2 are MNHNS and SASEGT. In DNA form, the CDR3 reads TGTGCCAGCAGTGGACCCGGACAGGACAAGGGAGAGACCCAGTACTTC. Translated: CASSGPGQDKGETQYF.

The chain combines TRBV7-2 with TRBJ2-6, with a possible D match to TRBD1 (5 bases). The ends were cut back, 5 bases at V and 3 bases at J, with 20 bases in the middle. Germline lookup yields CDR1 SGHTA and CDR2 FQGNSA. The CDR3 covers 18 residues. The CDR3 spells CASSPFEDTPFGANVLTF. CDR3 coding DNA: TGTGCCAGCAGCCCATTCGAGGACACTCCCTTTGGGGCCAACGTCCTGACTTTC.

The genes are TRBV6-2 or TRBV6-3 and TRBJ1-5, with D hard to call. Germline loops: CDR1 MNHEY, CDR2 SVGEGT. There are 12 residues in the CDR3. Between the trimmed V and J ends, which lost 7 bases and 2 bases, there was a span of 6 bases. The CDR3 DNA reads TGTGCCAGCACCCACGGCAATCAGCCCCAGCATTTT. It translates to CASTHGNQPQHF.

V usage is TRBV28 and J usage is TRBJ2-2, with unresolved D. Germline V gives CDR1 MDHEN, CDR2 SYDVKM. V lost 5 bases and J 0 bases, leaving 7 bases between the germline ends. The CDR3 extends over 14 amino acids. This chain's CDR3 is CASSRNSNTGELFF. In nucleotides, the CDR3 is TGTGCCAGCAGTCGTAACTCGAACACCGGGGAGCTGTTTTTT.

This chain uses TRBV30 with TRBJ1-2, with 9 bases that match TRBD1. The length of the CDR3 is 18 residues. Germline CDR1 and CDR2: GTSNPN and SVGIG (reference sequence). V trimming: 0 bases; J trimming: 8 bases; junction bases outside the gene matches: 19. CDR3 loop: CAWSVRKVGDRDSRGYTF. The CDR3 nucleotides read TGTGCCTGGAGTGTTAGGAAGGTGGGGGACAGGGATTCAAGGGGCTACACCTTC.

The CDR3 sequence is CASSPGTSVGNEQFF. The CDR3 region has the DNA TGTGCCAGCAGCCCTGGGACCTCAGTGGGTAATGAGCAGTTCTTC. The rearrangement uses TRBV9 and TRBJ2-1; D assignment may be TRBD1 or TRBD2 (5 bases each). V lost 4 bases and J lost 7, with 18 bases in between. The CDR3 is 15 residues long. Per germline, CDR1 SGDLS and CDR2 YYNGEE. The full variable domain, rest sourced from reference TRBV9 and TRBJ2-1, is DSGVTQTPKHLITATGQRVTLRCSPRSGDLSVYWYQQSLDQGLQFLIQYYNGEERAKGNILERFSAQQFPDLHSELNLSSLELGDSALYFCASSPGTSVGNEQFFGPGTRLTVL.

The rearrangement uses TRBV19 and TRBJ2-2; D remains unclear. The CDR3 consists of 16 residues. The V gene's germline CDR1 is LNHDA and CDR2 SQIVND (reference sequence). Trimming took 3 bases from V and 0 from J, leaving 11 bases between them. The CDR3 nucleotides are TGTGCCAGTAGTATGCTGGCACTGGCGAACACCGGGGAGCTGTTTTTT. As protein: CASSMLALANTGELFF.

The chain couples TRBV3-1 to TRBJ1-5, with 7 positions matching TRBD1. Trimming removed 4 bases from V and 2 bases from J; junction bases left unmatched: 8. The germline V gene has CDR1 LGHDT and CDR2 YNNKEL (reference sequence). This CDR3 has 16 residues. CDR3 region: CASSRAGQLGNQPQHF. The CDR3 DNA sequence: TGTGCCAGCAGCCGAGCGGGACAGTTAGGCAATCAGCCCCAGCATTTT.

The chain recombines TRBV6-4 with TRBJ1-1; no firm D call. CDR3 length: 14 residues. CDR1 is MRHNA, CDR2 SNTAGT, per germline. The V and J ends lost 3 bases and 2 bases respectively, with 10 bases between them. The CDR3 nucleotides are TGTGCCAGCAGTGAAACGGCGGCCAACACTGAAGCTTTCTTT. Amino acid sequence: CASSETAANTEAFF.

The V gene is TRBV5-1, the J gene TRBJ1-2; TRBD1 is a possible D gene (5 bases). Looked up from germline, CDR1 is SGHRS and CDR2 is YFSETQ. Trimming took off 5 bases at V and 5 bases at J, with 16 bases between the two ends. CDR3 length: 14 amino acids. DNA of the CDR3: TGCGCCAGCAGGACTGGGACGGAAATGTATGGCTACACCTTC. Protein: CASRTGTEMYGYTF.

The V and J genes are TRBV25-1 and TRBJ2-7, with D possibly matching TRBD1 (6 bases). Looked up from germline, CDR1 is MGHDK and CDR2 is SYGVNS. Trimming left V 3 bases short and J 1 base short, with 16 bases between. The CDR3 runs 16 residues. CDR3 DNA sequence: TGTGCCAGCAGTGAGCGCTACAGGACAGAGTCCTACGAGCAGTACTTC. Its protein product is CASSERYRTESYEQYF.

This sequence joins TRBV21-1 and TRBJ2-3; whether TRBD1, the table's D call, matches the DNA was not checked. TRBV21-1 is listed as a pseudogene. The CDR3 loop spans 15 amino acids. The CDR3 coding sequence is TGTGCCAGCAGCAAAGAGGGGACCGGGACCGATACGCAGTATTTT. Residues: CASSKEGTGTDTQYF.

J is TRBJ2-7 and V is TRBV30, with TRBD1 matching 12 bases. CDR1 and CDR2 from the germline V gene are GTSNPN and SVGIG (reference sequence). The CDR3 covers 16 residues. V lost 8 bases, J lost 2 bases, and 13 bases stayed unmatched. CDR3 sequence (DNA): TGTGCCGGGGTATCCGGGACAGGGGGCATCCCCTACGAGCAGTACTTC. Its translation: CAGVSGTGGIPYEQYF.

As DNA, the CDR3 is TGCAGTGCTTCTTTAATTAAACCCGGGACGCCTGTAAACTATGGCTACACCTTC. Its translation: CSASLIKPGTPVNYGYTF. This chain connects TRBV20-1 to TRBJ1-2; a possible D gene is TRBD1 (5 bases). Germline lookup yields CDR1 DFQATT and CDR2 SNEGSKA (reference sequence). Trimming cost V 5 bases and J 2 bases, with 27 bases left between them. The CDR3 runs 18 residues.

V is TRBV20-1 and J is TRBJ2-7; TRBD2 matches at 7 bases. CDR1 DFQATT and CDR2 SNEGSKA come from the germline V gene (reference sequence). The ends lost 0 bases at V and 9 bases at J; junction bases unmatched: 8. This CDR3 is built from 13 residues. The CDR3 spells CSAREGTGGWQYF. DNA of the CDR3: TGCAGTGCTAGAGAGGGGACGGGGGGATGGCAGTACTTC.

The CDR3 sequence: CSAAGTNTDTQYF. CDR3 coding DNA: TGCAGTGCTGCTGGGACCAACACAGATACGCAGTATTTT. V and J are TRBV20-1 and TRBJ2-3; either TRBD1 or TRBD2 may fit D (5 bases each). The CDR3 contains 13 residues. V lost 5 bases, J lost 2 bases, and 11 bases lay in between. Germline V gives CDR1 DFQATT, CDR2 SNEGSKA (reference sequence).

This CDR3 reads CSARDIRDRGELLHF. The CDR3 DNA reads as TGCAGTGCTAGAGATATTAGGGACAGGGGTGAGCTCCTCCACTTT. The chain links TRBV20-1 to TRBJ1-6; 10 bases align to TRBD1. Per germline, CDR1 DFQATT and CDR2 SNEGSKA (reference sequence). There are 15 residues in the CDR3. Trimming took 0 bases from V and 15 from J; bases not matched to a gene: 11.

The gene calls are TRBV7-2 and TRBJ1-2, with unresolved D. The CDR3 consists of 13 residues. In germline, CDR1 is SGHTA, CDR2 FQGNSA. Trimming removed 2 bases at V and 4 bases at J, with 8 bases between. The CDR3 protein is CASSLSVPYGYTF. The CDR3 DNA reads TGTGCCAGCAGCTTAAGCGTACCCTATGGCTACACCTTC. Together with reference TRBV7-2 and TRBJ1-2, the CDR3 gives the full variable domain: GAGVSQSPSNKVTEKGKDVELRCDPISGHTALYWYRQSLGQGLEFLIYFQGNSAPDKSGLPSDRFSAERTGGSVSTLTIQRTQQEDSAVYLCASSLSVPYGYTFGSGTRLTVV.

The genes are TRBV30 and TRBJ1-2; a possible D gene is TRBD1 (5 bases). The V end lost 3 bases, the J end lost 6 bases, and 26 bases lay between the germline ends. This CDR3 spans 17 amino acids. Germline CDR1 and CDR2: GTSNPN and SVGIG (reference sequence). CDR3 sequence: CAWRGSLGQGAEHGYTF. The CDR3 region has the DNA TGTGCCTGGAGGGGGAGCCTGGGGCAGGGAGCGGAACATGGCTACACCTTC.

This chain connects TRBV7-2 to TRBJ2-6, with D possibly being TRBD1 or TRBD2 (5 bases each). Germline lookup yields CDR1 SGHTA and CDR2 FQGNSA. This CDR3 is built from 15 residues. V was clipped by 2 bases and J by 4 bases, with 9 bases between them. The CDR3 is CASSLTGTGANVLTF. The CDR3 DNA sequence: TGTGCCAGCAGCTTAACCGGGACCGGGGCCAACGTCCTGACTTTC.

The chain joins TRBV5-4 to TRBJ2-3, with a weak D call TRBD2 (6 bases). The ends were cut back, 4 bases at V and 5 bases at J, with 14 bases in the middle. The V gene's germline CDR1 is SGHNT and CDR2 YYREEE (reference sequence). The CDR3 has 14 amino acids. The CDR3, as DNA: TGTGCCAGCAGCCTTCGCGGGGTAAAAGATACGCAGTATTTT. It translates to CASSLRGVKDTQYF.

This chain joins TRBV25-1 and TRBJ1-2; 9 bases align to TRBD1. Germline V lookup: CDR1 MGHDK, CDR2 SYGVNS. With V trimmed by 1 base and J by 4 bases, 10 bases remained unmatched. This CDR3 region has 17 residues. The CDR3 DNA reads TGTGCCAGCAGTGAATTCGCCGGAACAGGGGGCACCTATGGCTACACCTTC. This encodes CASSEFAGTGGTYGYTF.

The rearrangement links TRBV12-3 or TRBV12-4 to TRBJ2-3; D might be TRBD2 (6 bases). V was trimmed by 4 bases and J by 3 bases, leaving 14 bases between them. CDR3 length: 15 amino acids. The CDR3: CASSWGDEGTDTQYF. Written as DNA, the CDR3 is TGTGCCAGCAGTTGGGGGGATGAGGGGACAGATACGCAGTATTTT.

The V call is TRBV29-1, the J call TRBJ2-3, with 10 bases identical to TRBD1. The V and J ends lost 8 bases and 5 bases, in that order; junction bases with no gene match: 10. The CDR3 spans 14 residues. The V gene's germline CDR1 is SQVTM and CDR2 ANQGSEA. The CDR3 here is CSTLGQGGGDTQYF. The CDR3 DNA sequence: TGCAGCACCCTAGGACAGGGGGGGGGAGATACGCAGTATTTT.

The chain couples TRBV7-3 to TRBJ1-4; D is undetermined. This CDR3 is built from 13 residues. The V end was cut by 4 bases, the J end by 8 bases, with 11 bases between. Germline V lookup: CDR1 SGHTA, CDR2 FQGTGA. For the CDR3, the DNA is TGTGCCAGCAGCTCAACAGTGGGGGAAAAACTGTTTTTT. It translates to CASSSTVGEKLFF.

The rearrangement links TRBV29-1 to TRBJ2-2, with 7 positions matching TRBD2. Germline V gene sequence: CDR1 SQVTM, CDR2 ANQGSEA. Unmatched junction bases numbered 8, after V lost 7 bases and J lost 6 bases. This CDR3 comprises 13 residues. CDR3 in DNA: TGCAGCGCATTAGCGGGTGGATCCGGGGAGCTGTTTTTT. Its translation: CSALAGGSGELFF.

The chain links TRBV6-2 or TRBV6-3 to TRBJ2-1, with D perhaps matching TRBD1 (5 bases). V lost 6 bases to trimming and J lost 6 bases, with 15 bases between them. The germline V gene encodes CDR1 MNHEY and CDR2 SVGEGT. The CDR3 covers 14 residues. DNA of the CDR3: TGTGCCAGCAGCCGAGGCAGACAGACCAATGAGCAGTTCTTC. Its translation is CASSRGRQTNEQFF.

The table lists this clonotype with a count of one. The chain links TRBV10-3 to TRBJ2-5, with 16 positions matching TRBD2. This CDR3 has 17 amino acids. Unmatched junction bases numbered 13, after V lost 11 bases and J lost 4 bases. Germline V lookup: CDR1 ENHRY, CDR2 SYGVKD. CDR3 nucleotide sequence: TGTGCCGCGTCGGAGGGACTAGCGGGGGGGGCCTTAGAGACCCAGTACTTC. It yields the protein CAASEGLAGGALETQYF.

The chain recombines TRBV5-4 with TRBJ2-5, with 11 bases identical to TRBD2. The CDR3 is 17 residues long. J gave up 4 bases and V 3 bases, and 11 bases lay outside the gene matches. Germline CDR1 SGHNT, CDR2 YYREEE (reference sequence). In DNA form, the CDR3 reads TGTGCCAGCAGCTCCTTGATAGCGGGGGGGCGCGGAGAGACCCAGTACTTC. Encoded protein: CASSSLIAGGRGETQYF.